This TCR beta chain appears in the sequencing data of a study of blood T cell repertoires in COVID-19 (dated by TCRdb to about 2020). About the full investigation: Samples from collaborators originated in the United States, Italy and Spain and spanned both the acute and convalescent phases of COVID-19. The repertoires were made available in a free public database intended to serve as a resource for research on the immune response to SARS-CoV-2. Where available, HLA class I and class II types were taken from metadata supplied by the sample provider and were not determined by assay-based typing. Nearly every sample came with metadata listing a de-identified subject ID, COVID-19 status, age in years and sex. The prospective study material was composed of cDNA or gDNA derived from T cells, B-cell-depleted T cells, or PBMCs. The samples were drawn from two sources: the first 160 participants of the ongoing ImmuneRACE study, and approximately 1,300 subjects contributed by 6 global collaborators. Subjects who had been exposed to COVID-19, were actively infected with it, or had recovered from it provided the deeply sampled blood TCRbeta repertoires that made up the dataset. Overall study results and their limits: Clinical and demographic metadata were provided uncurated, with the amount varying by source and participant.

Participants in the prospective study were aged 18 to 89 years, lived in 20 to 30 United States geographic areas, and enrolled through a virtual design. In the prospective study, cohorts were assigned on the basis of participant-reported clinical history obtained from a screening survey and a study questionnaire. Recovered participants in ImmuneRACE Cohort 3 were defined by two consecutive negative NP/OP PCR tests, clearance by a healthcare professional, or resolution of symptoms. In the prospective study, mobile phlebotomists collected whole blood, serum and a nasopharyngeal or oropharyngeal swab from each participant. Over a roughly two-month period, participants in the prospective study had the option of providing additional blood draws and questionnaires. Before DNA extraction, prospective study blood samples were shipped either frozen or at room temperature. CDR3 length: 15 amino acids, cysteine to phenylalanine. Of all the DNA, just the CDR3 is kept, 45 bases in frame from base 1. At the junction V is shortened by 2 bases and J by 4 bases; bases outside the gene matches: 5. The CDR1 and CDR2 encoded by the germline V gene are MNHEY and SVGAGI.

TCRbeta CDR3 regions were amplified from genomic DNA using the immunoSEQ Assay, a bias-controlled multiplex PCR. As for the authors' bioinformatics: Within the assay, amplification of reference gene primers was used to estimate how many nucleated cells each sample contained. To quantify the absolute abundance of each unique TCRbeta CDR3 rearrangement, sequence reads were collapsed and filtered. For each sample, productive Simpson clonality was calculated as the square root of Simpson's diversity index across productive rearrangements. The source is immuneACCESS, and TCRdb retained only in-frame sequences with V and J called. Part of the clones is not carried over; for the studies checked, unresolved V genes explain less than half of this, and the remainder is unexplained. The V and J calls and clone size come from that table; D and trimming were worked out from the DNA. This sample is represented by 200,000 to 250,000 clones; 81% of them were singletons. The ten largest account for around a tenth of the sample.

Comments on this clone: Its antigen target is currently unknown. Per-base qualities were not stored, and no clone one base away is much larger.

The chain is assembled from TRBV6-5 and TRBJ1-2; a stretch of 9 junction bases matches TRBD1. Sequenced sample: PBMCs or T cells enriched from blood (not recorded which). This clonotype was sampled from a man aged 35-49 years who had recovered from COVID-19. The CDR3 corresponds to CASSYGTGKGYGYTF. Read as DNA, the sequence is TGTGCCAGCAGTTACGGGACAGGGAAAGGCTATGGCTACACCTTC.